A selection of T cell receptor beta chains follows, all from one sample in a study of T cell repertoires in cytomegalovirus infection. The antigens these receptors bind are not known. TCRdb itself ran the reads through MiXCR, one entry per CDR3 protein. The table has about 500,000 distinct CDR3 sequences, 33% seen once. The material sequenced was cultured PBMCs, taken from culture after CMV antigen stimulation. The receptors come from a human donor in good health (CMV status not recorded). Some clones in this sample may be carry-over from other donors' samples. Each CDR3 is given with its conserved first and last residue.

j_gene: TRBJ2-3; v_gene: TRBV19; CDR3aa: CASSGGGSNTDTQYF
j_gene: TRBJ2-3; v_gene: TRBV5-1; CDR3aa: CASSTGPEGTQYF
j_gene: TRBJ2-1; v_gene: TRBV28; CDR3aa: CASRPSGLAGGSSYNEQFF
j_gene: TRBJ2-3; v_gene: TRBV7-9; CDR3aa: CASSSDRGTDTQYF
j_gene: TRBJ1-1; v_gene: TRBV25-1; CDR3aa: CASSEPRGTEAFF
j_gene: TRBJ2-5; v_gene: TRBV2; CDR3aa: CASSEALRQTQYF
j_gene: TRBJ1-3; v_gene: TRBV20-1; CDR3aa: CSASPSQGRMSGNTIYF
j_gene: TRBJ2-1; v_gene: TRBV29-1; CDR3aa: CSARYNEQFF
j_gene: TRBJ1-1; v_gene: TRBV7-2; CDR3aa: CASSSQVNTEAFF
j_gene: TRBJ1-5; v_gene: TRBV19; CDR3aa: CASSIDDLLQPQHF
j_gene: TRBJ2-1; v_gene: TRBV5-4; CDR3aa: CASSSGTSGSSYNEQFF
j_gene: TRBJ1-2; v_gene: TRBV19; CDR3aa: CASNLGGQVYGYTF
j_gene: TRBJ1-3; v_gene: TRBV4-3; CDR3aa: CASSQRRAGNTIYF
j_gene: TRBJ2-5; v_gene: TRBV29-1; CDR3aa: CSVAGSYQETQYF
j_gene: TRBJ2-5; v_gene: TRBV20-1; CDR3aa: CSARGLAGETQYF
j_gene: TRBJ2-5; v_gene: TRBV20-1; CDR3aa: CSADTSGRASRQETQYF
j_gene: TRBJ1-1; v_gene: TRBV6-1; CDR3aa: CASVRKKNTEAFF
j_gene: TRBJ1-3; v_gene: TRBV28; CDR3aa: CASSSSRGPFGNTKYF
j_gene: TRBJ2-3; v_gene: TRBV5-4; CDR3aa: CASSLATETDTQYF
j_gene: TRBJ1-1; v_gene: TRBV24-1; CDR3aa: CATSDARQGTTEAFF
j_gene: TRBJ1-1; v_gene: TRBV10-3; CDR3aa: CAISDYRNTEAFF
j_gene: TRBJ2-3; v_gene: TRBV27; CDR3aa: CASSSALAGDTDTQYF
j_gene: TRBJ2-1; v_gene: TRBV2; CDR3aa: CASKKVGGLAGDVDYNEQFF
j_gene: TRBJ2-3; v_gene: TRBV7-2; CDR3aa: CASSLAQRDTQYF
j_gene: TRBJ2-3; v_gene: TRBV6-2/TRBV6-3; CDR3aa: CASSRQGIDTQYF
j_gene: TRBJ2-1; v_gene: TRBV14; CDR3aa: CASSQDGPSGRPHSYNEQFF
j_gene: TRBJ2-1; v_gene: TRBV6-2/TRBV6-3; CDR3aa: CASSYGLPNEQFF
j_gene: TRBJ2-1; v_gene: TRBV7-2; CDR3aa: CASSLGTSGGWDSYNEQFF
j_gene: TRBJ2-1; v_gene: TRBV10-3; CDR3aa: CAITQPGGEQFF
j_gene: TRBJ2-5; v_gene: TRBV7-9; CDR3aa: CASSPHTETQYF
j_gene: TRBJ2-1; v_gene: TRBV27; CDR3aa: CASSWTSGTFYNEQFF
j_gene: TRBJ1-4; v_gene: TRBV12-3/TRBV12-4; CDR3aa: CASSSSEGGEKLFF
j_gene: TRBJ2-1; v_gene: TRBV2; CDR3aa: CVSSEIRTRIYNEQFF
j_gene: TRBJ1-3; v_gene: TRBV12-3/TRBV12-4; CDR3aa: CASSQTGGSGNTIYF
j_gene: TRBJ2-1; v_gene: TRBV7-8; CDR3aa: CASSPEWGASSYNEQFF
j_gene: TRBJ1-2; v_gene: TRBV6-5; CDR3aa: CASKASGNYGYTF
j_gene: TRBJ2-3; v_gene: TRBV20-1; CDR3aa: CSARDGETWENTQYF
j_gene: TRBJ1-1; v_gene: TRBV27; CDR3aa: CASSFVGRTEAFF
j_gene: TRBJ2-1; v_gene: TRBV19; CDR3aa: CASSAGQINNEQFF
j_gene: TRBJ2-1; v_gene: TRBV18; CDR3aa: CASSPEGLVYNEQFF